This T cell receptor beta chain was documented in a study of cytomegalovirus exposure and HLA in healthy donors. Whole-study findings and limits: A reported reduction in N-insertions relative to the roughly 670-donor mean was seen in an Asian-associated ancestry cluster in a later analysis.

In regard to this clone: Its cognate antigen is unknown.

PCR involved 60 Vbeta and 13 Jbeta primers. Assay: immunoSEQ multiplex PCR; the TCRdb copy retains only in-frame clones and omits some. The table shows about 160,000 clones, with 75% to 85% occurring only once. Per germline, CDR1 ENHRY and CDR2 SYGVKD. V dropped 8 bases and J dropped 6; count of bases not matched to a gene: 10. The CDR3 spans 14 residues. This clonotype was obtained from a girl aged 2 to 9 in good health and CMV-seropositive. Specimen: PBMCs. The gene calls are TRBV10-3 and TRBJ2-3; 8 positions match TRBD2. The CDR3 nucleotides are TGTGCCATCGGATGGGCCCCTAGCGGGGATACGCAGTATTTT. This gives the protein CAIGWAPSGDTQYF.